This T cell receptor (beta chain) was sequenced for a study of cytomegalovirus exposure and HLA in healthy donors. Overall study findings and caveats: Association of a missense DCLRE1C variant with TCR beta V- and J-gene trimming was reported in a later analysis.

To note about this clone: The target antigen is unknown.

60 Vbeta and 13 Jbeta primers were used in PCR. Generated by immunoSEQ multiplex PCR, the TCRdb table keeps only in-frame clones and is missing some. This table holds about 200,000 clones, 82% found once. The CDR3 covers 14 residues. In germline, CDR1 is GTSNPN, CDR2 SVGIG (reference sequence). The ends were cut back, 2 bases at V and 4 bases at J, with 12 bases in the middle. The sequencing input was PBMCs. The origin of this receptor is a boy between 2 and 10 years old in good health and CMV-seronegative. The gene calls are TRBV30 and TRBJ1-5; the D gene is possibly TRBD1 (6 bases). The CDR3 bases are TGTGCCTGGAGTACGCAGGGGATTAATCAGCCCCAGCATTTT. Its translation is CAWSTQGINQPQHF. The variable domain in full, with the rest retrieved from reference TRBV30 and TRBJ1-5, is SQTIHQWPATLVQPVGSPLSLECTVEGTSNPNLYWYRQAAGRGLQLLFYSVGIGQISSEVPQNLSASRPQDRQFILSSKKLLLSDSGFYLCAWSTQGINQPQHFGDGTRLSIL.